This T cell receptor (beta chain) originates from a study of blood T cell repertoires in COVID-19. The repertoire was sequenced with immunoSEQ multiplex PCR; TCRdb's copy has only in-frame clones and lacks some. This sample has about 220,000 clones, with approximately 77% found just once. The V and J ends lost 3 bases and 1 base respectively, with 9 bases between them. Germline V gene data show CDR1 as LNHDA and CDR2 as SQIVND (reference sequence). The CDR3 length is 14 residues. The specimen was peripheral blood. This chain connects TRBV19 to TRBJ1-1; D is perhaps TRBD1 (6 bases). The receptor comes from an elderly woman with acute or convalescent COVID-19. CDR3: CASSIHRANTEAFF. The DNA for the CDR3 is TGTGCCAGTAGTATTCACAGGGCGAACACTGAAGCTTTCTTT.